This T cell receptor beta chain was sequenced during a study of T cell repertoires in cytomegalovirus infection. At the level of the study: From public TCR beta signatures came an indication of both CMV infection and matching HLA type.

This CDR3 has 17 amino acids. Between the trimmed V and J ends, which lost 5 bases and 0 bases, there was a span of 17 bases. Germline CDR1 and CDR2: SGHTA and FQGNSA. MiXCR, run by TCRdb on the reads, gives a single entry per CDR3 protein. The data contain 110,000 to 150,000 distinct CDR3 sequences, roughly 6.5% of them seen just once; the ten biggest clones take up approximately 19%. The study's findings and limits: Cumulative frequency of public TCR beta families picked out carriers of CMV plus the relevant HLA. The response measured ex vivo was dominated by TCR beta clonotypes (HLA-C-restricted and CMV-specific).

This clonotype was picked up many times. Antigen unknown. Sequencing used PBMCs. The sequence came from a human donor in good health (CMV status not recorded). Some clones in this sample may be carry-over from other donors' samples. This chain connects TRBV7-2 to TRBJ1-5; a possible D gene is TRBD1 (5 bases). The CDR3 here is CASSLGGGVYSNQPQHF. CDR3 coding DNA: TGTGCCAGCAGCCTAGGAGGAGGGGTCTATAGCAATCAGCCCCAGCATTTT.